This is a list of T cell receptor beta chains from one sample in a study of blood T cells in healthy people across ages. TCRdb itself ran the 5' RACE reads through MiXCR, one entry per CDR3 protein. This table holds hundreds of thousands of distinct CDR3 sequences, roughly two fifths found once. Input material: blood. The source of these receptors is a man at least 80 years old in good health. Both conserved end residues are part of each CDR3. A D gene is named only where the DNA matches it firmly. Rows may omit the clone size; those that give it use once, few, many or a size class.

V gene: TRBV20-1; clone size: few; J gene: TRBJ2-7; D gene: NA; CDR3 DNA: TGCAGTGCCCAACCAGGGCGTACCACCTACGAGCAGTACTTC; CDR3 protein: CSAQPGRTTYEQYF
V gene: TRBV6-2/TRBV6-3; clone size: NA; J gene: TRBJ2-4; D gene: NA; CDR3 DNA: TGTGCCAGCAGTTACCCGGTGGTCGGGCAGTACTTC; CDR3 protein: CASSYPVVGQYF
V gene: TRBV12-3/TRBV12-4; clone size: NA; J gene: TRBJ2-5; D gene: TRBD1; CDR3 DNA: TGTGCCAGCAGTTCCTTGGGGACAGGAGCCCAAGAGACCCAGTACTTC; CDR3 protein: CASSSLGTGAQETQYF
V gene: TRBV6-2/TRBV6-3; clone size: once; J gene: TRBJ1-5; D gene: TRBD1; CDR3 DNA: TGTGCCAGCAGTTACGCAGGGGGTAACAATCAGCCCCAGCATTTT; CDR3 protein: CASSYAGGNNQPQHF
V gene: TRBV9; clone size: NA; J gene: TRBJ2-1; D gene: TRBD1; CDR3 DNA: TGTGCCAGCAGCGTAGATTCTGACAGGGGTGTACGGAGCTCCTACAATGAGCAGTTCTTC; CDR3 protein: CASSVDSDRGVRSSYNEQFF
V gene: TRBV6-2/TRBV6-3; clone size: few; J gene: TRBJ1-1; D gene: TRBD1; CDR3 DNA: TGTGCCAGCAGACGGACAGGGTTCGAAGCTTTCTTT; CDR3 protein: CASRRTGFEAFF
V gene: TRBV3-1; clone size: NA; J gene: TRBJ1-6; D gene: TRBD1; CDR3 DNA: TGTGCCAGCAGCGAGATGGGACAGGGTCTCTCACCCCTCCACTTT; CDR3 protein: CASSEMGQGLSPLHF
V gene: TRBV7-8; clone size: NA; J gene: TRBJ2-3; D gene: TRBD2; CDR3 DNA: TGTGCCAGCAGCTTAGCGCGTGCGGGAGGCATTAGCACAGATACGCAGTATTTT; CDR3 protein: CASSLARAGGISTDTQYF
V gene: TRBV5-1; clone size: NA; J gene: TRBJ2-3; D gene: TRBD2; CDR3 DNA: TGCGCCAGCAGCTCCGGACTAGCGGGGGCTCCTGGCACAGATACGCAGTATTTT; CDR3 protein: CASSSGLAGAPGTDTQYF
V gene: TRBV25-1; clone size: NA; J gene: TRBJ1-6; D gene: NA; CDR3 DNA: TGTGCCAGCAGTGACACGGTATCACCCCTCCACTTT; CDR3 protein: CASSDTVSPLHF
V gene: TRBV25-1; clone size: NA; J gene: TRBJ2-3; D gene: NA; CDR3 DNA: TGTGCCTCCAAGGGGGGGGGCTTGACCTTGGGCACAGATACGCAGTATTTT; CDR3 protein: CASKGGGLTLGTDTQYF
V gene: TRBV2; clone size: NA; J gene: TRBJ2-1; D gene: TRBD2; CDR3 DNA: TGTGCCAGCAGTGAGGATCGAACTAGCGGGAGTCAGTTCTTC; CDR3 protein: CASSEDRTSGSQFF
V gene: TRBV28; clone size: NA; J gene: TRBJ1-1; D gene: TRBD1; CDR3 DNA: TGTGCCAGCAGTTTTACAGGGGGAGGTACTGAAGCTTTCTTT; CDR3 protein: CASSFTGGGTEAFF
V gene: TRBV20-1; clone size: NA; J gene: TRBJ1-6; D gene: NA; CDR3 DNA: TGCAGTGCTAATTCGGGGGACAATTCACCCCTCCACTTT; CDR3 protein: CSANSGDNSPLHF
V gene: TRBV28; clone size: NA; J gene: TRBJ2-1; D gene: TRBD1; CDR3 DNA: TGTGCCAGCATCTTTGGGACAGCCTACACTGAGCAGTTCTTC; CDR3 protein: CASIFGTAYTEQFF
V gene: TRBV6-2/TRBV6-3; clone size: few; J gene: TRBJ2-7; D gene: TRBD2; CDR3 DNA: TGTGCCAGCAGTTACTCTAGCGGGGCGGCTGAAACCCAGTACTTC; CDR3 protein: CASSYSSGAAETQYF
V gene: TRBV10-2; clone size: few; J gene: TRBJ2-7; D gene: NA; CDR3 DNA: TGCGCCAGCAGTGGATATACAGGGTTGGGGGAGCAGTACTTC; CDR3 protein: CASSGYTGLGEQYF
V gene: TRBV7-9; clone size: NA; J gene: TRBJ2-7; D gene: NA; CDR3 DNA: TGTGCCAGCAGCACAATGAGCGACAATGAGCAGTACTTC; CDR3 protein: CASSTMSDNEQYF
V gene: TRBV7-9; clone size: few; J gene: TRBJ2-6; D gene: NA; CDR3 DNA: TGTGCCAGCAGCGCAGACACCCGAACCCTCTCTGGGGCCAACGTCCTGACTTTC; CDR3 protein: CASSADTRTLSGANVLTF
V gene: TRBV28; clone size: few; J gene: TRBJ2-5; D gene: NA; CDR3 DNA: TGTGCCAGCAGATACGGAGGTGTATTGGAGACCCAGTACTTC; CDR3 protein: CASRYGGVLETQYF
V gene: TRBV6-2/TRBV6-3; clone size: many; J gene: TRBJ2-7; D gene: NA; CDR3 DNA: TGTGCCAGCAGTTCCTCCGGGACAGCGGGCGAGCAGTACTTC; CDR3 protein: CASSSSGTAGEQYF
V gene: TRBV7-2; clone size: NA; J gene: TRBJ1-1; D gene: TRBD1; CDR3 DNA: TGTGCCAGCAGCGCGACAGGGGTGGGCGCCCCTGAAGCTTTCTTT; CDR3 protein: CASSATGVGAPEAFF
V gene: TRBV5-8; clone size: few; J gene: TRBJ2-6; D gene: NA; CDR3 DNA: TGTGCCAGCAGCTTTTGGTTTGGAGACTCTGGGGCCAACGTCCTGACTTTC; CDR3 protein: CASSFWFGDSGANVLTF
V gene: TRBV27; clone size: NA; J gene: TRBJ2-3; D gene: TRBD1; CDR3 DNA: TGTGCCAGCAGTTTAAGGCGGGAGACAGGGGGGACAGATACGCAGTATTTT; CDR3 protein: CASSLRRETGGTDTQYF
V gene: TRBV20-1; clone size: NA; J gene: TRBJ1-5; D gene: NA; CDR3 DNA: TGCAGTGGAGGGGCGAGCAATCAGCCCCAGCATTTT; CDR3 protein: CSGGASNQPQHF
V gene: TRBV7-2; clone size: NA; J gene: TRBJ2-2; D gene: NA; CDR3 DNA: TGTGCCAGCACCCCGACTAGAAACACCGGGGAGCTGTTTTTT; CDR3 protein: CASTPTRNTGELFF
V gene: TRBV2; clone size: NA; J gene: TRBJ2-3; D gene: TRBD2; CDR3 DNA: TGTGCCAGCAGTGAAGCCAGACTAGCGGGGACCGCAGATACGCAGTATTTT; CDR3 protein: CASSEARLAGTADTQYF
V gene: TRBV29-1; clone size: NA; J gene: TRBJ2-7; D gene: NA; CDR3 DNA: TGCAGCGCTGAAGGTCGGAACGAGCAGTACTTC; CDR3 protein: CSAEGRNEQYF
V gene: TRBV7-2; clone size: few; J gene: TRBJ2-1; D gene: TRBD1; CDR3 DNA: TGTGCCAGCACCCTTCAGGGGGCCCCCTACAATGAGCAGTTCTTC; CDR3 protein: CASTLQGAPYNEQFF
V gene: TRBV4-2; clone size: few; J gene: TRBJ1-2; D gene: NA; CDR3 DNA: TGTGCCAGCAGCCAACTAGCAGGGGACTATGGCTACACCTTC; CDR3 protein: CASSQLAGDYGYTF
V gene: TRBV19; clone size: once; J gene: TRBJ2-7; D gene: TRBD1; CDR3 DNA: TGTGCCAGTAGTATGGTAGGGACAGGGCTCTACGAGCAGTACTTC; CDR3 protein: CASSMVGTGLYEQYF
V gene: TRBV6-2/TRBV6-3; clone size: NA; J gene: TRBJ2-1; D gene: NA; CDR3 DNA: TGTGCCAGCACCCCCCACTCCTACAATGAGCAGTTCTTC; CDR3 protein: CASTPHSYNEQFF
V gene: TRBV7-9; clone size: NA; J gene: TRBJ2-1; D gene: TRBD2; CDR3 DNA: TGTGCCAGCAGCCGCGGGGGAGGCGGCTCCTACAATGAGCAGTTCTTC; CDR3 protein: CASSRGGGGSYNEQFF
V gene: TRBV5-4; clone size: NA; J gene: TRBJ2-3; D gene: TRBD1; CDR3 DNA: TGTGCCAGCAGCTCGGGACAGGGGGCTCTAGATACGCAGTATTTT; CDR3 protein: CASSSGQGALDTQYF
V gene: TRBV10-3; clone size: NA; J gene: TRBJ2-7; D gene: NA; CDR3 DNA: TGTGCCATCAGTGAGTCGGGGGGAGGCTCACGAGAGCAGTACTTC; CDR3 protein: CAISESGGGSREQYF
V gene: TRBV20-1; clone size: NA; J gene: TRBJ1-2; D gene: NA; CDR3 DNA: TGCAGTGCTAGTGGATTACTCTATGGCTACACCTTC; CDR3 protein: CSASGLLYGYTF
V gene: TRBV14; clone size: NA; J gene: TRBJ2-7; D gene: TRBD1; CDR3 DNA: TGTGCCAGCAGCCAATCAGAGACAGGGGCCTCCGAGCAGTACTTC; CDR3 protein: CASSQSETGASEQYF
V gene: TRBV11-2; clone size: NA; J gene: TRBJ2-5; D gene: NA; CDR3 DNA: TGTGCCAGCAGCTTAGATGGGAGCCTGGAGACCCAGTACTTC; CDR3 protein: CASSLDGSLETQYF
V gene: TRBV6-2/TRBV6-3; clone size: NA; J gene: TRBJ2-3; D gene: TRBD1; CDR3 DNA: TGTGCCAGCAGTACATGGACAGGGACGCAGTATTTT; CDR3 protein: CASSTWTGTQYF
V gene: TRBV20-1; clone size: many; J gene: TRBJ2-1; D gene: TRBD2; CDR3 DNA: TGCAGTGCTAGATCGGCCCGGGGGGTACAATACAATGAGCAGTTCTTC; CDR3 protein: CSARSARGVQYNEQFF
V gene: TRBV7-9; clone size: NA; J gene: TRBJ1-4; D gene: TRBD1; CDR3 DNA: TGTGCCAGCAGCACGGGACAGACGAATGAAAAACTGTTTTTT; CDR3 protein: CASSTGQTNEKLFF
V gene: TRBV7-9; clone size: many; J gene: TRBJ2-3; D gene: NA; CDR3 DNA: TGTGCCAGCAGCTTAGACTCCGGGGGCGATACGCAGTATTTT; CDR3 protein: CASSLDSGGDTQYF
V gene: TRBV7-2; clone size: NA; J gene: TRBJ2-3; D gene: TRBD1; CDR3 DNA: TGTGCCAGCAGCTCGGACGGACAGGGGGGGGGCCGAGATACGCAGTATTTT; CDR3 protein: CASSSDGQGGGRDTQYF
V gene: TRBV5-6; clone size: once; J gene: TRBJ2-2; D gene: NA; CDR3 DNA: TGTGCCAGCAGCGACAGGATAACTCCAGGGGAGCTGTTTTTT; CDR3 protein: CASSDRITPGELFF
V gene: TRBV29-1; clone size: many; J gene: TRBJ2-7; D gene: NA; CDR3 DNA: TGCAGCGTTGAAGAACACCGGCACGAGCAGTACTTC; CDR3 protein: CSVEEHRHEQYF
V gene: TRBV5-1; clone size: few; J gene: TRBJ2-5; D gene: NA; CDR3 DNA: TGCGCCAGCAGCTTGGTTTTCAGGGTCGGGGAGACCCAGTACTTC; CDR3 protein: CASSLVFRVGETQYF
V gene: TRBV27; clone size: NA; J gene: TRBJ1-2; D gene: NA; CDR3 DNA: TGTGCCAGCCGATTGGGGCCTAACTATGGCTACACCTTC; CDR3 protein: CASRLGPNYGYTF
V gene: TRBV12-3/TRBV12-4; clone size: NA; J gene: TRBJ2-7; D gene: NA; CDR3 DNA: TGTGCCAGCAGTTTAGCGGGAGCCGCCGACGAGCAGTACTTC; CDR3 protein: CASSLAGAADEQYF
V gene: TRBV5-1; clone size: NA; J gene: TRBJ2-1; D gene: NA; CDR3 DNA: TGCGCCAGCAGCCGGGAGGGGGCGGGGGACAATGAGCAGTTCTTC; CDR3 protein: CASSREGAGDNEQFF
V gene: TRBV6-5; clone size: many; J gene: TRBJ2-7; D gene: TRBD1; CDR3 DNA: TGTGCCAGCAGTGACGGGACAGTCAGATACGAGCAGTACTTC; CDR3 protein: CASSDGTVRYEQYF
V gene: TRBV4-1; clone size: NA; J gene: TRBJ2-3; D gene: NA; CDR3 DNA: TGCGCCGGCCAGAGGGGGGGCACTAGCACAGATACGCAGTATTTT; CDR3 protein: CAGQRGGTSTDTQYF
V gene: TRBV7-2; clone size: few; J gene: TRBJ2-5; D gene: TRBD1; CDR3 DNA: TGTGCCAGCAGCCTACTAGAGGGGGACAGGGAAGGTATGGAGACCCAGTACTTC; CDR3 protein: CASSLLEGDREGMETQYF
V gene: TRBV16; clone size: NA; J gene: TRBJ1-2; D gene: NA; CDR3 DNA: TGTGCCAGCAGCCAATTACCGATGAGAGGGACTCAAACTTATGGCTACACCTTC; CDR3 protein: CASSQLPMRGTQTYGYTF
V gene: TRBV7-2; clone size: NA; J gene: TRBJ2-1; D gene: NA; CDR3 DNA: TGTGCCAGCAGCTCTGACCCGGGACGGACTAATGAGCAGTTCTTC; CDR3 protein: CASSSDPGRTNEQFF
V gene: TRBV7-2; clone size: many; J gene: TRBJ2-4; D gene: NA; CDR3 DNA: TGTGCCAGCAGCTTCGAGTACATGGCCAAAAACATTCAGTACTTC; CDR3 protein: CASSFEYMAKNIQYF
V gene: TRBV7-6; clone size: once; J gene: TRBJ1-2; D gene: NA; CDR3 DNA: TGTGCCAGCAGCGCGGGAGGGGGAGGCTACACCTTC; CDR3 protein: CASSAGGGGYTF
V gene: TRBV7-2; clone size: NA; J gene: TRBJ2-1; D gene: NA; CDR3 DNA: TGTGCCAGCACCCGAGACACATTCTCCTACAATGAGCAGTTCTTC; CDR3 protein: CASTRDTFSYNEQFF
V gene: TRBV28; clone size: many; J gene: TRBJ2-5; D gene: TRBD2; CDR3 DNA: TGTGCCAGCAGTAAGACCGTGGGGGGGGGAGAGACCCAGTACTTC; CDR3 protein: CASSKTVGGGETQYF
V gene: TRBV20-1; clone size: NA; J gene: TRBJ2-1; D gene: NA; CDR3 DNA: TGCAGTGCGGGATGGTATGAGCAGTTCTTC; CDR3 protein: CSAGWYEQFF